This entry lists 15 T cell receptor beta chains sequenced from one sample in a study of T cell clonality in common variable immunodeficiency. This table comes from immunoSEQ multiplex PCR, and its TCRdb copy is limited to in-frame clones, with some not included. The table lists approximately 50,000 clones, no singletons, with about 2% in the top ten. The sample was peripheral blood mononuclear cells. The receptors shown here come from a person aged 18 to 75 in good health.

This clone was seen repeatedly, ten times or more. The CDR3 end is not reached by the read, which stops 3 residues before it; the germline J gene fills it in. V gene TRBV7-3 combines with J gene TRBJ2-1; possibly TRBD2 for D (6 bases). V was cut by 5 bases and J by 5 bases, with 13 bases left in between. The CDR3 extends over 14 amino acids. Germline assignment: CDR1 SGHTA and CDR2 FQGTGA. CDR3 bases read: TGTGCCAGCAGCCCCCAAGGCGGGGACAATGAG. Translation: CASSPQGGDNE. The complete CDR3 reads CASSPQGGDNEQFF. Combining the CDR3 with reference TRBV7-3 and TRBJ2-1 gives the whole variable domain GAGVSQTPSNKVTEKGKYVELRCDPISGHTALYWYRQSLGQGPEFLIYFQGTGAADDSGLPNDRFFAVRPEGSVSTLKIQRTERGDSAVYLCASSPQGGDNEQFFGPGTRLTVL.

This clone was counted a few times. The CDR3 is cut off 3 residues early in the read; its end comes from the germline J gene. This chain connects TRBV18 to TRBJ1-5; D remains ambiguous. This CDR3 comprises 15 residues. Deletions cut 5 bases from V and 2 bases from J, with 13 bases between. Germline V CDR1 and CDR2: KGHSH, LQKENI. CDR3 protein: CASSNKVAGNQPQHF. The DNA read from the CDR3 is TGTGCCAGCTCAAATAAAGTGGCGGGCAATCAGCCC. Filled out from reference TRBV18 and TRBJ1-5, the complete variable domain reads NAGVMQNPRHLVRRRGQEARLRCSPMKGHSHVYWYRQLPEEGLKFMVYLQKENIIDESGMPKERFSAEFPKEGPSILRIQQVVRGDSAAYFCASSNKVAGNQPQHFGDGTRLSIL.

There are many counts of this clone. The missing CDR3 end, 3 residues past where the read stops, is filled in from the germline J gene. The rearrangement uses TRBV5-1 and TRBJ2-2, with 14 bases lining up with TRBD2. With V trimmed by 6 bases and J by 3 bases, 4 bases remained unmatched. CDR1 and CDR2 (germline): SGHRS, YFSETQ. The CDR3 sequence is 16 residues long. CDR3: CASKGLAGVYTGELFF. The CDR3 DNA, read in part, is TGCGCCAGCAAGGGACTAGCGGGAGTATACACCGGGGAG.

In its sample, this clone was seen many times. The read falls 3 residues short of the CDR3 end, and the missing part is taken from the germline J gene. This chain connects TRBV9 to TRBJ2-7; D uncertain. The length of the CDR3 is 14 residues. The germline CDR1 and CDR2 sequences are SGDLS and YYNGEE. The ends were cut back, 3 bases at V and 2 bases at J, with 12 bases in the middle. CDR3 sequence: CASSGRYSPYEQYF. CDR3 DNA, as far as it was read: TGTGCCAGCAGCGGTCGGTATTCTCCCTACGAG.

This clone appeared many times. The read finishes 3 residues shy of the CDR3 end, and the germline J gene is used to complete it. The chain links TRBV29-1 to TRBJ2-3; D is possibly TRBD2 (6 bases). The V and J ends lost 7 bases and 2 bases respectively, with 22 bases between them. Germline values: CDR1 SQVTM, CDR2 ANQGSEA. This CDR3 region has 16 residues. The CDR3 loop is CSALRLRGDYTDTQYF. The covered CDR3 bases are TGCAGCGCCCTACGACTTCGCGGGGATTACACAGATACG.

In its sample, this clone was seen many times. From the germline J gene comes the end of the CDR3, since the read stops 3 residues before it. The rearrangement joins TRBV30 to TRBJ1-5, with a weak D call TRBD1 (5 bases). CDR3 length: 13 amino acids. Trimming cost V 1 base and J 6 bases, with 10 bases left between them. Germline V lookup: CDR1 GTSNPN, CDR2 SVGIG (reference sequence). The sequenced CDR3 bases are TGTGCCTGGAGTGCGAGGGGAAGTCAGCCC. Protein sequence: CAWSARGSQP. The complete CDR3 reads CAWSARGSQPQHF.

The sample holds many counts of this clone. The read is 3 residues too short to cover the CDR3 end, so that end is filled in from the germline J gene. This chain uses TRBV19 with TRBJ2-1; 14 bases map to TRBD2. CDR1 LNHDA and CDR2 SQIVND come from the germline V gene (reference sequence). V shed 5 bases, J shed 3 bases, and the junction held 3 bases outside the gene matches. The CDR3 contains 16 residues. The CDR3 bases that were read are TGTGCCAGTAGTTTCGGACTAGCGGGAGGCTACAATGAG. Encoded protein: CASSFGLAGGYNE. The CDR3 reads in full as CASSFGLAGGYNEQFF. Filled out from reference TRBV19 and TRBJ2-1, the complete variable domain reads DGGITQSPKYLFRKEGQNVTLSCEQNLNHDAMYWYRQDPGQGLRLIYYSQIVNDFQKGDIAEGYSVSREKKESFPLTVTSAQKNPTAFYLCASSFGLAGGYNEQFFGPGTRLTVL.

This clone occurred many times. The CDR3 end lies 3 residues beyond the end of the read and is filled in from the germline J gene. The chain combines TRBV20-1 with TRBJ2-7; D possibly corresponds to TRBD1 (6 bases). V was shortened by 2 bases and J by 1 base, with 6 bases between the two germline ends. Germline V gene data show CDR1 as DFQATT and CDR2 as SNEGSKA (reference sequence). This CDR3 comprises 12 residues. Incomplete CDR3 DNA: TGCAGTGCTAGAAGGGGGTCCTACGAG. Translated: CSARRGSYE. The whole CDR3 reads CSARRGSYEQYF.

This clone was counted many times. The read falls 3 residues short of the CDR3 end, and the missing part is taken from the germline J gene. The chain has TRBV19 and TRBJ2-7; 8 bases fit TRBD1. Germline V lookup: CDR1 LNHDA, CDR2 SQIVND (reference sequence). With 10 bases clipped from V and 3 bases from J, the junction kept 8 bases outside the gene matches. The CDR3 runs to 13 residues. The sequenced part of the CDR3 DNA is TGTGCCACCGGGGGACAGGCTGTCTACGAG. It codes for CATGGQAVYE. The whole CDR3 is CATGGQAVYEQYF.

The table lists this clone with many counts. The CDR3 region is CASSLGRVDQETQYF. The CDR3 bases that were read are TGTGCCAGCAGCTTAGGTAGGGTGGACCAAGAGACC. The chain couples TRBV7-9 to TRBJ2-5; D remains ambiguous. The CDR3 goes on 3 residues after the read ends, and that part is filled in from the germline J gene. Germline V gene lookup returns CDR1 SEHNR and CDR2 FQNEAQ (reference sequence). The CDR3 runs 15 residues. Trimming took 1 base from V and 0 from J, leaving 9 bases between them.

In this sample, this clone turned up many times. Read data end 3 residues before the CDR3 end; the end is taken from the germline J gene. The chain couples TRBV19 to TRBJ1-1; D may be TRBD1 (5 bases). The CDR3 loop spans 17 amino acids. From germline, CDR1 is LNHDA and CDR2 SQIVND (reference sequence). Trimming stripped 3 bases from V and 1 base from J, with 18 bases between. The CDR3 sequence: CASSIQMSQVTNTEAFF. Partial CDR3 DNA: TGTGCCAGTAGTATCCAAATGTCACAGGTGACGAACACTGAA.

This clone was counted between two and nine times. Partial CDR3 DNA: TGTGCCAGCAGCTTAGAAGCGGGAGGC. Its protein product is CASSLEAGG. The entire CDR3 sequence reads CASSLEAGGYTF. The rearrangement joins TRBV11-2 to TRBJ1-2; D gene ambiguous. From the germline J gene comes the end of the CDR3, since the read stops 3 residues before it. The CDR3 totals 12 residues. CDR1 and CDR2 from the germline V gene are SGHAT and FQNNGV. The whole variable domain, remainder taken from reference TRBV11-2 and TRBJ1-2, is EAGVAQSPRYKIIEKRQSVAFWCNPISGHATLYWYQQILGQGPKLLIQFQNNGVVDDSQLPKDRFSAERLKGVDSTLKIQPAKLEDSAVYLCASSLEAGGYTFGSGTRLTVV.

About this clone itself: The CDR3 goes on 3 residues after the read ends, and that part is filled in from the germline J gene. This chain links TRBV11-1 with TRBJ2-1; 8 bases are a match to TRBD1. CDR3 length: 15 residues. Germline CDR1 is SGHAT and CDR2 is FQDESV (reference sequence). Germline trimming cut 5 bases from V and 9 bases from J; bases unmatched to any gene: 12. The sequenced part of the CDR3 DNA is TGTGCCAGCAGCCAACTACCGGGACAGGTGGGTGAG. Translated: CASSQLPGQVGE. The complete CDR3 sequence is CASSQLPGQVGEQFF. Variable domain in full (rest from reference TRBV11-1 and TRBJ2-1): EAEVAQSPRYKITEKSQAVAFWCDPISGHATLYWYRQILGQGPELLVQFQDESVVDDSQLPKDRFSAERLKGVDSTLKIQPAELGDSAMYLCASSQLPGQVGEQFFGPGTRLTVL.

As for this clone: The missing CDR3 end, 3 residues past where the read stops, is filled in from the germline J gene. This chain uses TRBV5-1 with TRBJ2-2; possible D gene TRBD1, 6 bases. Per the germline V gene, CDR1 is SGHRS and CDR2 is YFSETQ. The CDR3 runs to 15 residues. The CDR3 spells CASSLNPQGNEKLFF. The CDR3 DNA, read in part, is TGCGCCAGCAGCTTGAATCCACAGGGCAATGAAAAG.

This clone was seen ten or more times. CDR3 protein: CAWIKGNMNTEAFF. CDR3 DNA (partial): TGTGCCTGGATAAAAGGCAATATGAACACTGAA. This chain links TRBV30 with TRBJ1-1, with D hard to call. The read comes to an end 3 residues before the CDR3 does, leaving the germline J gene to fill in the end. Trimming cost V 4 bases and J 0 bases, with 12 bases left between them. This CDR3 contains 14 residues. Germline assignment: CDR1 GTSNPN and CDR2 SVGIG (reference sequence).